A selection of T cell receptor beta chains follows, all from one sample in a study of shared clonotypes between healthy human individuals. Data came from immunoSEQ multiplex PCR; TCRdb stores just in-frame clones and leaves some out. Among about 2.3 million clones listed, approximately 93% were seen once. Sequencing input: naive CD4+ T cells from PBMCs. These receptors came from a man between 18 and 29 years old in good health. Some clones in this sample may be carry-over from other donors' samples. Each CDR3 is given with its conserved first and last residue. The D gene is left open where the match is weak. Expanded clones are given a class, and other clones once, few, many or no size at all.

V	J	D	size	DNA	CDR3
TRBV9	TRBJ2-2	-	-	TGTGCCAGCAGCGGGACAGAAAGGAATGCCGGGGAGCTGTTTTTT	CASSGTERNAGELFF
TRBV10-3	TRBJ1-2	TRBD1	-	TGTGCCATCAGTGAGCAGTGGACAGGGATGAACTATGGCTACACCTTC	CAISEQWTGMNYGYTF
TRBV19	TRBJ2-1	TRBD1	-	TGTGCCAGTACCACTTGGGGGACAGGGTATCCCCATGAGCAGTTCTTC	CASTTWGTGYPHEQFF
TRBV2	TRBJ1-1	-	-	TGTGCCAGCAGTGTAACAGGGCAAGCTTTCTTT	CASSVTGQAFF
TRBV9	TRBJ1-2	TRBD1	-	TGTGCCAGCAGCGGATTGACAGGGAACTATGGCTACACCTTC	CASSGLTGNYGYTF
TRBV5-1	TRBJ2-1	TRBD2	-	TGCGCCAGCAGCTTACTAGCGGACAAAGGAAATGAGCAGTTCTTC	CASSLLADKGNEQFF
TRBV18	TRBJ2-7	-	-	TGTGCCAGCTCACCACGGCTAGGAGCTTTCTACGAGCAGTACTTC	CASSPRLGAFYEQYF
TRBV5-1	TRBJ2-7	-	-	TGCGCCAGCAGCCTGGGGGAAGGGCCTAGCTACGAGCAGTACTTC	CASSLGEGPSYEQYF
TRBV2	TRBJ1-1	TRBD1	-	TGTGCCAGCAGCCCGAGGCACAGGGGAAAAAGAGGAGACACTGAAGCTTTCTTT	CASSPRHRGKRGDTEAFF
TRBV5-1	TRBJ2-6	-	-	TGCGCCAGCAGCTTGGAAGCGATCTCTGGGGCCAACGTCCTGACTTTC	CASSLEAISGANVLTF
TRBV11-3	TRBJ2-2	-	-	TGTGCCAGCAGCTCCTCTGACAGGCGGAACACCGGGGAGCTGTTTTTT	CASSSSDRRNTGELFF
TRBV6-6	TRBJ1-4	TRBD1	-	TGTGCCAGCAGTGCCCCCGGGACAGGGGATGAAAAACTGTTTTTT	CASSAPGTGDEKLFF
TRBV11-1	TRBJ1-2	TRBD1	once	TGTGCCAGCAGCAGGACAGGGGGGCTCTATGGCTACACCTTC	CASSRTGGLYGYTF
TRBV27	TRBJ2-1	TRBD2	-	TGTGCCACCAAATCCCTAGCGGGAGGGAGGAATGAGCAGTTCTTC	CATKSLAGGRNEQFF
TRBV30	TRBJ2-1	-	-	TGTGCCTGGAGCCTCACTAGGACTAATGAGCAGTTCTTC	CAWSLTRTNEQFF
TRBV7-2	TRBJ1-1	-	once	TGTGCCAGCAGCTGGGCGGCAGGGCCTCTCTCTGAAGCTTTCTTT	CASSWAAGPLSEAFF
TRBV5-1	TRBJ1-2	-	-	TGCGCCAGCAGCTTCGGGACCTCGCCCCTCTATGGCTACACCTTC	CASSFGTSPLYGYTF
TRBV6-5	TRBJ2-7	-	-	TGTGCCAGCAGTTACTCCTCTGTACGCGAGCAGTACTTC	CASSYSSVREQYF
TRBV28	TRBJ2-2	TRBD2	-	TGTGCCAGCAGTTCCGGACTAGCTGCCGGGGAGCTGTTTTTT	CASSSGLAAGELFF
TRBV7-9	TRBJ2-7	TRBD1	-	TGTGCCAGCAGCTTCGCCGGGACAGTAACCTACGAGCAGTACTTC	CASSFAGTVTYEQYF
TRBV27	TRBJ1-2	-	-	TGTGCCAGCAGTCCCGGGGCAGGGAAAAACTATGGCTACACCTTC	CASSPGAGKNYGYTF
TRBV28	TRBJ2-3	-	-	TGTGCCAGCGATCCCCGGACTACCGCCCGCACAGATACGCAGTATTTT	CASDPRTTARTDTQYF
TRBV25-1	TRBJ1-3	-	-	TGTGCCAGCACCCCCCCGGGGATGTCTGGAAACACCATATATTTT	CASTPPGMSGNTIYF
TRBV28	TRBJ2-2	-	-	TGTGCCAGCAGTTTGTTCCTTGCCACCGGGGAGCTGTTTTTT	CASSLFLATGELFF
TRBV10-2	TRBJ1-1	-	-	TGCGCCAGCATAGGGAAGGGGTGGTTTTTAGACACTGAAGCTTTCTTT	CASIGKGWFLDTEAFF
TRBV9	TRBJ2-3	TRBD1	once	TGTGCCAGCAGTCCGGGACAGGGCACAGATACGCAGTATTTT	CASSPGQGTDTQYF
TRBV2	TRBJ2-7	-	-	TGTGCCAGCAGAGAGGACTCCTACGAGCAGTACTTC	CASREDSYEQYF
TRBV28	TRBJ2-3	-	-	TGTGCCAGCAGTCTCCCTCGGGGGCCCACAGATACGCAGTATTTT	CASSLPRGPTDTQYF
TRBV10-3	TRBJ1-1	-	few	TGTGCCATCAGTGAGCTCCGGGACAAGCCCACTGAAGCTTTCTTT	CAISELRDKPTEAFF
TRBV9	TRBJ1-5	-	-	TGTGCCAGCAGCGTAGGAGGTGGCGCTCCCCAGCATTTT	CASSVGGGAPQHF
TRBV5-1	TRBJ1-1	TRBD1	once	TGCGCCAGCAGCACTCGCCTTACAGGGGAAACTGAAGCTTTCTTT	CASSTRLTGETEAFF
TRBV19	TRBJ1-5	-	-	TGTGCCAGTAACGATCGGCGGGGAAATCAGCCCCAGCATTTT	CASNDRRGNQPQHF
TRBV6-1	TRBJ2-3	-	-	TGTGCCAGCAGTGTAACCACAGACCAAAGCACAGATACGCAGTATTTT	CASSVTTDQSTDTQYF
TRBV4-1	TRBJ1-5	-	-	TGCGCCAGCAGCCAGGAGCAACTAGCAAATCAGCCCCAGCATTTT	CASSQEQLANQPQHF
TRBV5-5	TRBJ1-2	-	-	TGTGCCAGCAGCTTGACAGGGCCAATGAACTATGGCTACACCTTC	CASSLTGPMNYGYTF
TRBV2	TRBJ2-7	-	-	TGTGCCAGCAGTAGCGAAATAATAATCACGGTGGAGCAGTACTTC	CASSSEIIITVEQYF
TRBV5-6	TRBJ2-3	TRBD2	-	TGTGCCAGCAGCTTAGCGGGGCCCACAGATACGCAGTATTTT	CASSLAGPTDTQYF
TRBV2	TRBJ2-3	TRBD1	-	TGTGCCAGCGTGGCAGGGGGTGGTGATACGCAGTATTTT	CASVAGGGDTQYF
TRBV5-1	TRBJ2-3	-	-	TGCGCCAGCAGCTTTGTCGGACAGAACACAGATACGCAGTATTTT	CASSFVGQNTDTQYF
TRBV28	TRBJ2-7	-	-	TGTGCCAGCAGTCTGGTGGGCTCCTACGAGCAGTACTTC	CASSLVGSYEQYF
TRBV28	TRBJ2-7	TRBD2	-	TGTGCCAGCAGTTCCTACGGGGCTAGCGGGAGTATTAACGAGCAGTACTTC	CASSSYGASGSINEQYF
TRBV6-5	TRBJ2-3	-	-	TGTGCCAGCAGCCACCGAGGGGTTACGCAGTATTTT	CASSHRGVTQYF
TRBV29-1	TRBJ2-7	-	-	TGCAGCGTTGAACGAGGCCAGGGTGGGTACGAGCAGTACTTC	CSVERGQGGYEQYF
TRBV10-1	TRBJ2-2	TRBD2	-	TGCGCCAGCAGTGAGCTTGGACTAGCGGGAGCCACCGGGGAGCTGTTTTTT	CASSELGLAGATGELFF
TRBV10-3	TRBJ1-1	-	-	TGTGCCATCAGTGAGTCCACAGCCCCGGGCACTGAAGCTTTCTTT	CAISESTAPGTEAFF
TRBV16	TRBJ1-5	-	once	TGTGCCAGCAGCCAATCTGAGCAGGGTAATCAGCCCCAGCATTTT	CASSQSEQGNQPQHF
TRBV5-4	TRBJ2-7	-	-	TGTGCCAGCAGCCGTGGCGGCAGGGGCGCCTACGAGCAGTACTTC	CASSRGGRGAYEQYF
TRBV5-1	TRBJ2-3	TRBD2	-	TGCGCCAGCAGCTTGCTGACTAGCGGGACCACAGATACGCAGTATTTT	CASSLLTSGTTDTQYF
TRBV11-2	TRBJ1-1	TRBD1	-	TGTGCCAGCAGCCGAAACACAGGGGGCGAGAGAACTGAAGCTTTCTTT	CASSRNTGGERTEAFF
TRBV19	TRBJ2-2	-	-	TGTGCCAGTAGTATAGATACTTTACCCACCGGGGAGCTGTTTTTT	CASSIDTLPTGELFF
TRBV7-3	TRBJ2-7	-	-	TGTGCCAGCAGCGAATACGGGGGTTACTACGACGAGCAGTACTTC	CASSEYGGYYDEQYF
TRBV29-1	TRBJ2-1	-	-	TGCAGCGTTGGACAGGCAATCTCCTACAATGAGCAGTTCTTC	CSVGQAISYNEQFF
TRBV2	TRBJ1-6	-	-	TGTGCCAGCAGGGTCGAACATAATTCACCCCTCCACTTT	CASRVEHNSPLHF
TRBV18	TRBJ1-4	-	-	TGTGCCAGCTCACCACCGTCAGAAAAACTGTTTTTT	CASSPPSEKLFF
TRBV5-1	TRBJ2-1	-	-	TGCGCCAGCAGCCTACGGTACAATGAGCAGTTCTTC	CASSLRYNEQFF
TRBV9	TRBJ2-7	-	-	TGTGCCAGCAGCGTAGACGTGGGCCTTGTGGGCGAGCAGTACTTC	CASSVDVGLVGEQYF